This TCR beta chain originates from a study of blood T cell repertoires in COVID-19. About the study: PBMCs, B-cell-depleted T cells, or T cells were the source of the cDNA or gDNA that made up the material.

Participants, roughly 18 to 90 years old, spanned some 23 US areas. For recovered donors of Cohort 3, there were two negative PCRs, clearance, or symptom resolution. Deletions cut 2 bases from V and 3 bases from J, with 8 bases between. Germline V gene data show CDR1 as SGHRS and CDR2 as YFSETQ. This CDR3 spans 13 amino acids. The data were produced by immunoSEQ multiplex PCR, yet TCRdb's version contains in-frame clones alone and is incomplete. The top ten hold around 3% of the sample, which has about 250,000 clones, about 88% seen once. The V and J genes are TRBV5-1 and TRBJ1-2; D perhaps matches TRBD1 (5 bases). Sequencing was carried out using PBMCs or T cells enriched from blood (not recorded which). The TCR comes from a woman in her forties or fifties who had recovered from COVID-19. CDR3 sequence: CASSFLQDYGYTF. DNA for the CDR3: TGCGCCAGCAGCTTCCTACAGGACTATGGCTACACCTTC.